This T cell receptor (beta chain) was retrieved from a study of breast tumors, draining lymph nodes, adjacent tissues. Points from the study as a whole: Tumor and nontumor repertoires were significantly more similar in luminal-like than in basal-like breast cancer. Tumors had less TCR diversity than lymph nodes, more than nontumor tissue. The lymph node origin of tumor T cells was framed as consistent with a hypothesis, not demonstrated.

Axillary draining lymph nodes of breast cancer patients supplied the node samples. Points on this clonotype: Its antigen remains unidentified.

CDR1 and CDR2 (germline): MNHEY, SMNVEV (reference sequence). V gave up 4 bases and J gave up 1 base, with 10 bases separating them. CDR3 length: 14 amino acids. TCRdb itself ran the multiplex PCR reads through MiXCR, one entry per CDR3 protein. The data hold 200,000 or so distinct CDR3 sequences, with approximately 33% observed a single time. The chain carries TRBV27 and TRBJ1-1, with unresolved D. The TCR comes from a female donor with breast cancer. Some clones in this sample may be carry-over from other donors' samples. The sample consisted of axillary lymph node tissue. As DNA, the CDR3 is TGTGCCAGCAGTTCTTTGGGTGAGAACACTGAAGCTTTCTTT. Protein: CASSSLGENTEAFF.